The 10 T cell receptor beta chains below were found in one sample sequenced in a study of blood T cell repertoires in COVID-19. Sequencing used immunoSEQ multiplex PCR; TCRdb keeps in-frame clones, though not all of them. Seen here are more than 150,000 clones, roughly 80% observed once, and the top ten hold roughly 13%. Sequencing input: peripheral blood. The receptors come from a man aged 45-60 years who had recovered from COVID-19.

The chain uses TRBV27 and TRBJ2-2, with 8 bases lining up with TRBD2. The CDR3 is made up of 20 amino acids. J was trimmed by 4 bases and V by 5 bases; bases with no gene match: 21. CDR1 MNHEY and CDR2 SMNVEV come from the germline V gene (reference sequence). CDR3 protein: CASSLSPPETSGVFTGELFF. The CDR3 nucleotides are TGTGCCAGCAGTCTTAGCCCCCCGGAAACTAGCGGCGTCTTCACCGGGGAGCTGTTTTTT.

The chain recombines TRBV9 with TRBJ2-1; the match to TRBD1 covers 8 bases. V was pared by 0 bases and J by 6 bases, with 5 bases of the junction left unmatched. CDR1 SGDLS and CDR2 YYNGEE come from the germline V gene. This CDR3 has 15 residues. The CDR3 loop reads CASSVVGQGANEQFF. In DNA, the CDR3 is TGTGCCAGCAGCGTAGTAGGGCAGGGGGCCAATGAGCAGTTCTTC.

The rearrangement uses TRBV27 and TRBJ2-7; 16 bases align to TRBD2. CDR1 and CDR2 from the germline V gene are MNHEY and SMNVEV (reference sequence). The V segment lost 3 bases and the J segment 6 bases; nucleotides outside the gene matches: 8. The CDR3 contains 17 residues. The CDR3 DNA sequence: TGTGCCAGCAGTTTGCCGGGACTAGCGGGAGGGCCGGCCGAGCAGTACTTC. It encodes CASSLPGLAGGPAEQYF.

To note about this clone: This may arise from a read error, as a much more abundant clone is one base away. V and J are TRBV27 and TRBJ2-7, with 11 bases fitting TRBD2. From germline, CDR1 is MNHEY and CDR2 SMNVEV (reference sequence). After removal of 3 bases from V and 3 bases from J, the junction contained 1 base not matched to a gene. The CDR3 runs to 14 residues. The CDR3 nucleotides are TGTGCCAGCAGTTTTAGCGGGAGGGACTACGAGCAGTACTTC. This translates into CASSFSGRDYEQYF.

This sequence joins TRBV4-2 and TRBJ2-5; 11 positions agree with TRBD2. The germline gives CDR1 LGHNA, CDR2 YNFKEQ. V was clipped by 4 bases and J by 2 bases; unmatched bases: 6. The CDR3 is 16 amino acids. The CDR3 DNA reads as TGTGCCAGCAGCCCCGGGACTAGCGGACCTCAAGAGACCCAGTACTTC. It is translated as CASSPGTSGPQETQYF.

This clone occurred a few times. The chain couples TRBV2 to TRBJ2-7, with TRBD2 as a possible D gene (5 bases). The V gene's germline CDR1 is SNHLY and CDR2 FYNNEI. Deletions cut 5 bases from V and 3 bases from J, with 11 bases between. CDR3 length equals 13 residues. The CDR3: CASSSTGFYEQYF. CDR3 DNA sequence: TGTGCCAGCAGTTCAACGGGATTCTACGAGCAGTACTTC.

Relative to its sample, this clone is large. This chain connects TRBV12-2 to TRBJ2-4; the D call in the table, TRBD1, was not verified against the DNA. TRBV12-2 represents a pseudogene. The CDR3 length is 17 residues. CDR3 amino acids: CASRLTTGVLAKNIQYF. The CDR3 DNA follows: TGTGCAAGTCGCTTAACTACAGGGGTACTAGCCAAAAACATTCAGTACTTC.

The J gene is TRBJ2-2, the V gene TRBV9; 7 bases match TRBD2. Germline CDR1 is SGDLS and CDR2 is YYNGEE. V trimming: 0 bases; J trimming: 2 bases; junction bases outside the gene matches: 4. The CDR3 is 16 amino acids. The CDR3 DNA reads TGTGCCAGCAGCGTAGGGGAGGGCTTTAACACCGGGGAGCTGTTTTTT. The encoded protein is CASSVGEGFNTGELFF.

The V gene is TRBV28, the J gene TRBJ1-3; D is uncertain. The germline V gene has CDR1 MDHEN and CDR2 SYDVKM. CDR3 size: 13 residues. The V and J ends lost 7 bases and 0 bases respectively, with 7 bases between them. CDR3 bases: TGTGCCAGCACCCCTAGCTCTGGAAACACCATATATTTT. As protein: CASTPSSGNTIYF.

V gene TRBV19 combines with J gene TRBJ1-5; 9 nucleotides line up with TRBD1. The CDR3 totals 16 residues. V lost 6 bases to trimming and J lost 4 bases; unmatched junction nucleotides: 10. Germline CDR1 is LNHDA and CDR2 is SQIVND (reference sequence). CDR3 in DNA: TGTGCCAGTAGGACACCAGGGACAGGGAGGAATCAGCCCCAGCATTTT. This encodes CASRTPGTGRNQPQHF.